This TCR beta chain came from a study of cytomegalovirus exposure and HLA in healthy donors. Whole-study results and caveats: The dataset shows that most TCR sequences were rare, while some public TCRs occurred in many donors. The authors confirmed in vitro that a few CMV-associated chains were specific for CMV antigens.

As concerns this clone: The antigen remains unidentified.

The donors were part of the validation cohort of 120 or so subjects. That cohort was separate from the first cohort, which comprised about 730 subjects. The assay was immunoSEQ multiplex PCR, and TCRdb's table has in-frame clones only and misses some. The sample holds fewer than 70,000 clones, 75% to 95% seen once. Germline loops: CDR1 SGHVT, CDR2 SQSDAQ. Trimming cost V 3 bases and J 5 bases, with 20 bases left between them. The CDR3 extends over 18 amino acids. The rearrangement links TRBV7-4 to TRBJ2-6, with D perhaps matching TRBD2 (5 bases). The TCR originated in a man in his late teens or twenties in good health and CMV-seronegative. The source material was PBMCs. CDR3 bases: TGTGCCAGCAGCTTGAGCGGCAGCTCACAAAGTCGGGCCAACGTCCTGACTTTC. It specifies CASSLSGSSQSRANVLTF.